This T cell receptor (beta chain) was captured by sequencing in a study of cytomegalovirus exposure and HLA in healthy donors. Produced via immunoSEQ multiplex PCR; TCRdb's table is partial and in-frame only. Of 150,000 to 170,000 clones listed, 85% to 90% are singletons. Whole-study results and caveats: Across donors, most TCRs were seen rarely, yet some public ones were widespread. Overall, approximately 180 TCR beta chains were annotated as cytomegalovirus-associated. Subsequent analysis of the 120 or so validation repertoires found a tendency for first-cohort TCR clusters to co-occur.

Donors were drawn from the roughly 120-subject validation cohort, separate from the approximately 700-subject first cohort. With respect to this clone: Its antigen is as yet unknown.

The sample consisted of PBMCs. This TCR came from a human donor in good health.

The CDR3 DNA sequence: TGTGCCAGCACGGCGGGTCCTTACAATGAGCAGTTCTTC. This sequence encodes CASTAGPYNEQFF. The rearrangement uses TRBV28 and TRBJ2-1; D is perhaps TRBD2 (5 bases). Trimming stripped 7 bases from V and 4 bases from J, with 11 bases between. Germline V lookup: CDR1 MDHEN, CDR2 SYDVKM. This CDR3 has 13 amino acids.